The 15 T cell receptor beta chains below come from one sample, sequenced in a study of graft-versus-host responses after intestinal transplantation. Clones were read by immunoSEQ multiplex PCR, and TCRdb kept only the in-frame ones, dropping some. Of tens of thousands of clones in the sample, roughly 90% were seen once. These receptors' antigens are unknown. Source: unstimulated CD8+ T cells sorted from spleen or lymph node cells, taken before intestinal transplant. These receptors came from a human donor who received an intestinal transplant.

V is TRBV4-3 and J is TRBJ1-2; TRBD1 aligns across 8 bases. Germline-derived CDR1 and CDR2 are LGHNA and YSLEER. The CDR3 loop spans 13 amino acids. Trimming at V came to 0 bases and at J to 12 bases, leaving 6 bases not matched to a gene. The CDR3: CASSQDVGQADTF. CDR3 DNA sequence: TGCGCCAGCAGCCAAGATGTGGGACAGGCCGACACCTTC.

This clone was seen a handful of times. The gene calls are TRBV19 and TRBJ2-2, with D possibly matching TRBD2 (6 bases). The germline CDR1 and CDR2 sequences are LNHDA and SQIVND (reference sequence). Trimming removed 4 bases from V and 4 bases from J, with 13 bases in between. The CDR3 spans 15 residues. The CDR3 region has the DNA TGTGCCAGTAGTACCCCGGTGGAGGGCACCGGGGAGCTGTTTTTT. This codes for CASSTPVEGTGELFF.

The CDR3 nucleotides read TGTGCCAGCAGGTCAGGACTAGCTTACAATGAGCAGTTCTTC. Its protein is CASRSGLAYNEQFF. The rearrangement uses TRBV27 and TRBJ2-1, with 8 bases matching TRBD2. The germline CDR1 and CDR2 sequences are MNHEY and SMNVEV (reference sequence). The CDR3 spans 14 residues. J gave up 4 bases and V 6 bases, and 5 bases lay outside the gene matches.

This sequence joins TRBV11-2 and TRBJ2-7; D gene uncertain. CDR1 is SGHAT, CDR2 FQNNGV, per germline. V lost 0 bases, J lost 7 bases, and 4 bases lay in between. This CDR3 spans 11 amino acids. In DNA form, the CDR3 reads TGTGCCAGCAGCTTAGATATGGAGCAGTACTTC. It codes for CASSLDMEQYF.

This rearrangement joins TRBV27 to TRBJ2-7; D is unresolved. The CDR3 runs to 13 residues. Germline assignment: CDR1 MNHEY and CDR2 SMNVEV (reference sequence). Trimming took off 4 bases at V and 2 bases at J, with 9 bases between the two ends. CDR3 DNA sequence: TGTGCCAGCAGTTATACAAACGCCTACGAGCAGTACTTC. Translating gives CASSYTNAYEQYF.

The V gene is TRBV27, the J gene TRBJ2-1; D call uncertain. The ends were cut back, 8 bases at V and 6 bases at J, with 8 bases in the middle. The CDR3 contains 11 residues. Germline V gene lookup returns CDR1 MNHEY and CDR2 SMNVEV (reference sequence). The CDR3 coding sequence is TGTGCCAGCGGAGAGTTCAATGAGCAGTTCTTC. It translates to CASGEFNEQFF.

The chain employs TRBV28 and TRBJ2-7; 9 bases match TRBD1. The CDR3 runs 17 residues. V trimming: 10 bases; J trimming: 3 bases; junction bases outside the gene matches: 19. Per germline, CDR1 MDHEN and CDR2 SYDVKM. This chain's CDR3 is CATLISGGTGNFYEQYF. In nucleotides, the CDR3 is TGTGCCACCCTCATCTCTGGCGGGACAGGGAATTTCTACGAGCAGTACTTC.

A note on this clone: Other DNA variants within this sample encode the same CDR3. V gene TRBV4-1 combines with J gene TRBJ1-2, with TRBD1 identical over 7 bases. Germline V gene sequence: CDR1 MGHRA, CDR2 YSYEKL. The V gene end was trimmed by 9 bases and the J gene end by 5 bases; junction bases not matched to a gene: 15. The CDR3 extends over 15 amino acids. In nucleotides, the CDR3 is TGCGCCAGTCGCCGGGCAGGGGGTCCGACTTATGGCTACACCTTC. It encodes CASRRAGGPTYGYTF.

This chain links TRBV28 with TRBJ2-2, with TRBD1 identical over 7 bases. Germline CDR1 is MDHEN and CDR2 is SYDVKM. V shed 5 bases and J 1 base; nucleotides not matched to a gene: 7. This CDR3 region has 16 residues. The CDR3 nucleotides read TGTGCCAGCAGTCCCCGCCGGACAGGGAACACCGGGGAGCTGTTTTTT. It encodes CASSPRRTGNTGELFF.

This clone was observed a single time. The chain combines TRBV2 with TRBJ2-3; a weak D match, TRBD1 (7 bases). From germline, CDR1 is SNHLY and CDR2 FYNNEI. With 6 bases removed from V and 0 bases from J, the gap between germline ends came to 19 bases. This CDR3 has 17 residues. The CDR3 loop reads CASSGGTALSSTDTQYF. The CDR3 DNA reads TGTGCCAGCAGCGGAGGGACAGCCCTATCTAGCACAGATACGCAGTATTTT. Full variable domain (rest looked up from reference TRBV2 and TRBJ2-3): EPEVTQTPSHQVTQMGQEVILRCVPISNHLYFYWYRQILGQKVEFLVSFYNNEISEKSEIFDDQFSVERPDGSNFTLKIRSTKLEDSAMYFCASSGGTALSSTDTQYFGPGTRLTVL.

The chain employs TRBV29-1 and TRBJ2-3, with D possibly TRBD2 on 6 matching bases. From germline, CDR1 is SQVTM and CDR2 ANQGSEA. The CDR3 is made up of 14 amino acids. Trimming removed 0 bases at V and 4 bases at J, with 11 bases between. The CDR3: CSVEELREADTQYF. The CDR3 DNA reads TGCAGCGTTGAAGAATTGAGGGAGGCAGATACGCAGTATTTT.

This chain joins TRBV5-1 and TRBJ1-5; 9 bases line up with TRBD1. V gave up 3 bases and J gave up 5 bases; unmatched junction bases: 3. This CDR3 has 14 amino acids. Germline V gives CDR1 SGHRS, CDR2 YFSETQ. The CDR3 DNA follows: TGCGCCAGCAGCTATACAGGGGGCGATCAGCCCCAGCATTTT. Protein: CASSYTGGDQPQHF.

The chain is built from TRBV5-1 and TRBJ1-2, with TRBD1 identical over 7 bases. The CDR3 runs 15 residues. The germline V gene has CDR1 SGHRS and CDR2 YFSETQ. V was pared by 0 bases and J by 5 bases, with 7 bases of the junction left unmatched. CDR3 amino acids: CASSLAEGAGYGYTF. In DNA form, the CDR3 reads TGCGCCAGCAGCTTGGCCGAGGGGGCAGGGTATGGCTACACCTTC. The complete variable domain, with remaining parts taken from reference TRBV5-1 and TRBJ1-2, reads KAGVTQTPRYLIKTRGQQVTLSCSPISGHRSVSWYQQTPGQGLQFLFEYFSETQRNKGNFPGRFSGRQFSNSRSEMNVSTLELGDSALYLCASSLAEGAGYGYTFGSGTRLTVV.

The V and J genes are TRBV13 and TRBJ2-5, with 11 bases matching TRBD2. Germline V CDR1 and CDR2: PRHDT, FYEKMQ (reference sequence). V trimming: 5 bases; J trimming: 3 bases; junction bases outside the gene matches: 8. The CDR3 spans 16 residues. The CDR3 loop is CASSPGGTSGEETQYF. The CDR3 nucleotides read TGTGCCAGCAGCCCAGGGGGGACTAGCGGTGAAGAGACCCAGTACTTC.

This clone has only a few counts. V gene TRBV28 combines with J gene TRBJ2-7; TRBD2 matches 8 bases. V gave up 5 bases and J gave up 4 bases; unmatched junction bases: 7. The CDR3 length is 14 residues. Germline CDR1 is MDHEN and CDR2 is SYDVKM. CDR3 DNA sequence: TGTGCCAGCAGTCTGCCGGGACTAGAGTACGAGCAGTACTTC. Translated, it gives CASSLPGLEYEQYF.